This T cell receptor (beta chain) was recorded in a study of T-cell reconstitution after alpha-beta-depleted transplantation in children. Germline V gives CDR1 SEHNR, CDR2 FQNEAQ (reference sequence). The CDR3 is made up of 15 amino acids. Trimming took 5 bases from V and 4 from J, leaving 18 bases between them. This clonotype was recorded a few times. Preparation of the TCRbeta library was carried out with unique molecular identifiers. TCRdb re-analysed the PCR reads in MiXCR, keeping a single row per CDR3 protein. The sample lists around 400,000 distinct CDR3 sequences, just over 20% occurring once.

The V and J genes are TRBV7-9 and TRBJ2-7, with D perhaps matching TRBD1 (5 bases). The sample consisted of PBMCs from the stem cell graft donor, taken from the stem cell graft. This receptor was taken from a human donor who donated a stem cell graft to a child with acute myeloid leukemia. Here the CDR3 reads CASSAPNGANYEQYF. As DNA, the CDR3 is TGTGCCAGCAGCGCCCCAAATGGGGCCAATTACGAGCAGTACTTC.